This TCR beta chain was identified in a study of T cell clonotyping in hematopoietic cell transplantation. Overall study findings and caveats: Recipient TCR diversity dropped after transplant; expanded clonotypes rose from day 30 to 180. Without cell sorting, CD4 versus CD8 contributions remain unresolved. At the given depth, recipient repertoires were over 97% de novo clonotypes.

On this clone: Its antigen is currently unknown.

Sequenced by immunoSEQ multiplex PCR; TCRdb stores in-frame clones only, minus some. The sample records approximately 41,000 clones, 95% being singletons. This CDR3 region has 16 residues. From germline, CDR1 is SGDLS and CDR2 YYNGEE. The ends were cut back, 4 bases at V and 1 base at J, with 16 bases in the middle. The rearrangement joins TRBV9 to TRBJ2-3; tentative D call: TRBD2 (6 bases). Source material: peripheral blood mononuclear cells. The receptor was derived from a young man in good health. Some clones in this sample may be carry-over from other donors' samples. The CDR3 reads CASSPRSGIRTDTQYF. CDR3 sequence (DNA): TGTGCCAGCAGCCCCCGTAGCGGTATCCGCACAGATACGCAGTATTTT.